This record concerns one T cell receptor (beta chain) sequence. The protocol was immunoSEQ multiplex PCR, while the TCRdb copy is restricted to in-frame clones and leaves out a portion. The sample yields 140,000 to 150,000 clones, roughly 85% seen once. The data stem from a study of blood T cell repertoires in COVID-19. V was shortened by 4 bases and J by 8 bases, with 21 bases between the two germline ends. The CDR3 runs 15 residues. Germline values: CDR1 SGHRS, CDR2 YFSETQ. The sequenced sample was PBMCs or T cells enriched from blood (not recorded which). The gene calls are TRBV5-1 and TRBJ1-2; TRBD1 is a possible D gene (6 bases). This receptor was obtained from a man between 50 and 59 years old who had recovered from COVID-19. The CDR3 bases are TGCGCCAGCAGCCAGGGGACACCAAGGATATGGGGCTACACCTTC. Its translation: CASSQGTPRIWGYTF. Combining the CDR3 with reference TRBV5-1 and TRBJ1-2 gives the whole variable domain KAGVTQTPRYLIKTRGQQVTLSCSPISGHRSVSWYQQTPGQGLQFLFEYFSETQRNKGNFPGRFSGRQFSNSRSEMNVSTLELGDSALYLCASSQGTPRIWGYTFGSGTRLTVV.